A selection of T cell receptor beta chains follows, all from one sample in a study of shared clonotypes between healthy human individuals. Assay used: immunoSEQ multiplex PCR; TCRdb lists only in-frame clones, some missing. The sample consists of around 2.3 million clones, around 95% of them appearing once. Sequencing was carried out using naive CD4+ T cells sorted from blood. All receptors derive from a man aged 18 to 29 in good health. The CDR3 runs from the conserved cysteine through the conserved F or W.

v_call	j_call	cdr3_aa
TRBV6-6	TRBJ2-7	CASRWDREYEQYF
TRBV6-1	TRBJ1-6	CASSDSPLAPLHF
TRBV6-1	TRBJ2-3	CASSEGGTETDTQYF
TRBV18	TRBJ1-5	CASSPGPNQPQHF
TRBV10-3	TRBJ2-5	CAISDGGSRETQYF
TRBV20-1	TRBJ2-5	CSGTRQETQYF
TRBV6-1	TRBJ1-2	CASSPWTSGYTF
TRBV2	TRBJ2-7	CASIQAYEQYF
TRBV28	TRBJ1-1	CASSLPGEGRDTEAFF
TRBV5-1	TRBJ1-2	CASSLGGQGPSNYGYTF